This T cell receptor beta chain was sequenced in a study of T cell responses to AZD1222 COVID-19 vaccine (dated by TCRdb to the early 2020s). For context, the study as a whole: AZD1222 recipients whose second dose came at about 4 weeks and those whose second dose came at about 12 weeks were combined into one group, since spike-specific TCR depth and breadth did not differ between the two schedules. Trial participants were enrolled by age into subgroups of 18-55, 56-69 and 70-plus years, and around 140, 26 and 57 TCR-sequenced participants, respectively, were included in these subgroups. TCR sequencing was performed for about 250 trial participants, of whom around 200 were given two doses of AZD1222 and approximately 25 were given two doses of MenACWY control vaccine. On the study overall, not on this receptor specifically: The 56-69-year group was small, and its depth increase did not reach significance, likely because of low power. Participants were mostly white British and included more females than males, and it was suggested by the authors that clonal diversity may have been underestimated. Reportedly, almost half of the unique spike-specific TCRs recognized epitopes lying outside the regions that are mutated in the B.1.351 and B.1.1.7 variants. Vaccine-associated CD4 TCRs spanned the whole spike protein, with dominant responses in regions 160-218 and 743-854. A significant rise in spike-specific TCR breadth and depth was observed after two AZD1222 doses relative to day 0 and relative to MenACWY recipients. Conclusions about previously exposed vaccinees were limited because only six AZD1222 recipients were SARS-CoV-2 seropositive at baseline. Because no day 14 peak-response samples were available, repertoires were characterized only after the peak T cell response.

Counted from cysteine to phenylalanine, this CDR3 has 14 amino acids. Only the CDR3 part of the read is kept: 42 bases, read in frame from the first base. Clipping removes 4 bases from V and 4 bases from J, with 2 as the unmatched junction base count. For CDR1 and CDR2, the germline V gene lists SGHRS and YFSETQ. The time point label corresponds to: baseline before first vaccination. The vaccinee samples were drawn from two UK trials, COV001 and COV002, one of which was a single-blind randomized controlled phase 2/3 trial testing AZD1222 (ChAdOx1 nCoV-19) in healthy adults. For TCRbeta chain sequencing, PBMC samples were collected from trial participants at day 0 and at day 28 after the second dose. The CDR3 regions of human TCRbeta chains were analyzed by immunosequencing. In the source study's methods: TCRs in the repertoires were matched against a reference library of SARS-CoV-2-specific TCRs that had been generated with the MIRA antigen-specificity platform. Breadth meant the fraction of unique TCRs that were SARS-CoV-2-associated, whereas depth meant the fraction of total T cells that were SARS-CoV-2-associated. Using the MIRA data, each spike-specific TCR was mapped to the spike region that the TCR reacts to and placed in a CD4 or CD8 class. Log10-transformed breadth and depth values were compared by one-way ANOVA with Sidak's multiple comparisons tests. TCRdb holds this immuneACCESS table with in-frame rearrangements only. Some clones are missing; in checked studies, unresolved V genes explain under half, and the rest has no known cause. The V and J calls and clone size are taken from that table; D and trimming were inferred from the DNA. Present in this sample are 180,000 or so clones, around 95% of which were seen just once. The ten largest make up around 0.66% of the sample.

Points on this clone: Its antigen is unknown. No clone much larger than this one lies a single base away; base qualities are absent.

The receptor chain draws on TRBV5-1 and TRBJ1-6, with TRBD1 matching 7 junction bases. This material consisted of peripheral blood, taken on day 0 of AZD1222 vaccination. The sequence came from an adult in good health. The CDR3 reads CASSQGQYNSPLHF. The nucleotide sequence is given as TGCGCCAGCAGCCAGGGACAGTATAATTCACCCCTCCACTTT.